The rows below give T cell receptor beta chains drawn from one sample of a study of control samples from healthy donors and cancer patients. Repertoires were generated with immunoSEQ multiplex PCR, while TCRdb's copy carries only in-frame clones and drops some. The sample lists approximately 100,000 clones, 92% occurring once. The source material was blood. Source of these receptors: a human donor in good health. The donor label of this sample is uncertain. Both conserved end residues are part of each CDR3. D genes are given only for firm matches. The listing skips clone size in some rows; elsewhere it reads once, few, many or a size class.

TGTGCCAGCAGCTTACAAGGGGGTTCGGGCGGCTACACCTTC	CASSLQGGSGGYTF	14	NA	NA	TRBJ1-2	TRBV7-8
TGTGCCAGCAGTGAAAGGGGATCTGGGGCCAACGTCCTGACTTTC	CASSERGSGANVLTF	15	NA	NA	TRBJ2-6	TRBV2
TGCGCCAGCAGCTTGGGGGCAGGGGGTGAAGAGACCCAGTACTTC	CASSLGAGGEETQYF	15	TRBD1	NA	TRBJ2-5	TRBV5-1
TGCAGTGATTCGGGCTATGGCTACACCTTC	CSDSGYGYTF	10	NA	NA	TRBJ1-2	TRBV20-1
TGTGCCAGCAGCCTACCCTATGGCTACACCTTC	CASSLPYGYTF	11	NA	NA	TRBJ1-2	TRBV12-3/TRBV12-4
TGTGCCAGTAGTATAGGTTTTTCAGGGTCTATCTTTGGCACTGAAGCTTTCTTT	CASSIGFSGSIFGTEAFF	18	NA	NA	TRBJ1-1	TRBV19
TGTGCCAGCTCACTCTTACAGGGACCCTTGAACACCGGGGAGCTGTTTTTT	CASSLLQGPLNTGELFF	17	NA	NA	TRBJ2-2	TRBV18
TGTGCAAGTCGCTTAGCCGGACTAGAGCAGTTCTTC	CASRLAGLEQFF	12	NA	NA	TRBJ2-1	TRBV12-2
TGTGCCAGTAGTATGGGTACCTCTGGAAACACCATATATTTT	CASSMGTSGNTIYF	14	NA	NA	TRBJ1-3	TRBV19
TGTGCCAGCAGGGAGACAGAGTTTAATGAAAAACTGTTTTTT	CASRETEFNEKLFF	14	NA	NA	TRBJ1-4	TRBV2
TGTGCCTGGAGTCTAGGGGGGCCTCCTGGGGCTGAAGCTTTCTTT	CAWSLGGPPGAEAFF	15	NA	NA	TRBJ1-1	TRBV30
TGTGCCATAGAATGTCTCAGGGGCGGATCACCCCTCCACTTT	CAIECLRGGSPLHF	14	NA	NA	TRBJ1-6	TRBV12-1
TGCGCCAGCAGCAAAGGGGGGACAGGACTATACAATGAGCAGTTCTTC	CASSKGGTGLYNEQFF	16	TRBD1	NA	TRBJ2-1	TRBV10-2
TGTGCTAGTGGTTTGGAGGTGGGGGCAGGTTATTTAAGTTCTGGAAACACCATATATTTT	CASGLEVGAGYLSSGNTIYF	20	NA	NA	TRBJ1-3	TRBV12-5
TGTGCCAGCAGCCGAACGCCGGGGGACACAAGGGAGCAGTTCTTC	CASSRTPGDTREQFF	15	NA	NA	TRBJ2-1	TRBV7-8
TGTGCCAGTAGTAGTTCAATCCGGGGGGATCGTCAGCCCCAGCATTTT	CASSSSIRGDRQPQHF	16	NA	NA	TRBJ1-5	TRBV19
TGCGCCAGCAGCTTCCGCGCAACCGATGGCTACACCTTC	CASSFRATDGYTF	13	NA	NA	TRBJ1-2	TRBV5-1
TGTGCCAGCAGCGGCTGGACAGGGGCCACAGATACGCAGTATTTT	CASSGWTGATDTQYF	15	TRBD1	NA	TRBJ2-3	TRBV9
TGTGCCAGCAGCGTAGGCGCAGCCCCCCACACTGAAGCTTTCTTT	CASSVGAAPHTEAFF	15	NA	NA	TRBJ1-1	TRBV9
TGCGCCAGCAGCTTGGGACTAGCGGGGGGGCAGTCCTACAATGAGCAGTTCTTC	CASSLGLAGGQSYNEQFF	18	TRBD2	once	TRBJ2-1	TRBV5-1
TGTGCCATCACCTTCAGGGGTCGGAGCAATCAGCCCCAGCATTTT	CAITFRGRSNQPQHF	15	NA	NA	TRBJ1-5	TRBV2
TGTGCCAGCAGCCCTCGAGGAGGGGCTAGCGGGAAAGAGACCCAGTACTTC	CASSPRGGASGKETQYF	17	NA	few	TRBJ2-5	TRBV21-1
TGTGCCAGCAGCCAAGTGGGTAGCGGGGTCCAAGAGACCCAGTACTTC	CASSQVGSGVQETQYF	16	TRBD2	NA	TRBJ2-5	TRBV3-1/TRBV3-2
TGTGCCAGCAGCCCTTCAGCGGGCACAGATACGCAGTATTTT	CASSPSAGTDTQYF	14	NA	NA	TRBJ2-3	TRBV7-2
TGTGCCAGCTCGAAGGGACTAGTTGGCATTCAGTACTTC	CASSKGLVGIQYF	13	TRBD2	NA	TRBJ2-4	TRBV18
TGTGCCAGCAGCTCAAACCAAGGACTAGCCACAGATACGCAGTATTTT	CASSSNQGLATDTQYF	16	TRBD2	NA	TRBJ2-3	TRBV11-2
TGTGCCAGCAGCCCAGGGGGGAATGAAAAACTGTTTTTT	CASSPGGNEKLFF	13	TRBD1	NA	TRBJ1-4	TRBV12-3/TRBV12-4
TGTGCCAGCAGTTTGGGGGTGGGAAGTGGCAATGAGCAGTTCTTC	CASSLGVGSGNEQFF	15	NA	NA	TRBJ2-1	TRBV6-5
TGTGCCAGCAGGTTGGACAGCTCCTATAATTCACCCCTCCACTTT	CASRLDSSYNSPLHF	15	NA	NA	TRBJ1-6	TRBV2
TGTGCCAGCTCAGCGAACATAATCGGGGTTGATAAGGCAGGCGAGCAGTACTTC	CASSANIIGVDKAGEQYF	18	NA	NA	TRBJ2-7	TRBV18
TGCGCCAGCAGCTTGGGGTCAGAGAGCAATCAGCCCCAGCATTTT	CASSLGSESNQPQHF	15	NA	NA	TRBJ1-5	TRBV5-1
TGTGCCAGTAGTCCTCGACATCTCCGGGGCACCGGGGAGCTGTTTTTT	CASSPRHLRGTGELFF	16	NA	NA	TRBJ2-2	TRBV19
TGTGCCAGCACCTCAGAAACAGGGGGCCCCTATGGCTACACCTTC	CASTSETGGPYGYTF	15	TRBD1	NA	TRBJ1-2	TRBV2
TGTGCCTGGAGTATCCGACAGGGGTATGGCTACACCTTC	CAWSIRQGYGYTF	13	TRBD1	NA	TRBJ1-2	TRBV30
TGCGCCAGCAGCACCGGGACAGGGGTTCGGTCCTACGAGCAGTACTTC	CASSTGTGVRSYEQYF	16	TRBD1	NA	TRBJ2-7	TRBV5-1
TGTGCCAGCAGCAAATATAAAAATGAAAAACTGTTTTTT	CASSKYKNEKLFF	13	NA	NA	TRBJ1-4	TRBV6-5
TGCAGCGTTGCTGGGAGGGGGGTCGGCACTGAAGCTTTCTTT	CSVAGRGVGTEAFF	14	NA	NA	TRBJ1-1	TRBV29-1
TGTGCCAGCAGCTTGGCAGGACAGGGACCTGGAGAGCCCCAGCATTTT	CASSLAGQGPGEPQHF	16	TRBD1	NA	TRBJ1-5	TRBV5-8
TGTGCCAGCAGCTTGTCAGGGCCGGGGATTTCACCCCTCCACTTT	CASSLSGPGISPLHF	15	NA	NA	TRBJ1-6	TRBV7-9
TGTGCGGCCGGGACAGGCGGTGGGCCCCAGCATTTT	CAAGTGGGPQHF	12	TRBD1	NA	TRBJ1-5	TRBV10-3
TGTGCTAGTGGTCAAGACAGGGGCGTTGAAGGAAACACCATATATTTT	CASGQDRGVEGNTIYF	16	TRBD1	once	TRBJ1-3	TRBV12-5
TGTGCCAGCAGTGAAACAGGGGGCGGCGGGGAGCTGTTTTTT	CASSETGGGGELFF	14	TRBD1	NA	TRBJ2-2	TRBV2
TGTGCCAGCAGCGTAGAGGGACAGGGTGCCTACAATGAGCAGTTCTTC	CASSVEGQGAYNEQFF	16	TRBD1	NA	TRBJ2-1	TRBV9
TGTGCCAGCAGCCACCGGACAGGGAATATTTATAATTCACCCCTCCACTTT	CASSHRTGNIYNSPLHF	17	TRBD1	NA	TRBJ1-6	TRBV7-2
TGTGCCAGCAGTTTAGGCAATCAGCCCCAGCATTTT	CASSLGNQPQHF	12	NA	NA	TRBJ1-5	TRBV12-3/TRBV12-4
TGTGCCAGCCCCGGGGGGGCTAGCAATCAGCCCCAGCATTTT	CASPGGASNQPQHF	14	NA	NA	TRBJ1-5	TRBV19
TGCGCCAGCCGACAGGCCTCTGGGGCCAACGTCCTGACTTTC	CASRQASGANVLTF	14	NA	NA	TRBJ2-6	TRBV5-1
TGTGCCACCAGTGATTTGAGGGACAGGGGGCGGGCAGATACGCAGTATTTT	CATSDLRDRGRADTQYF	17	TRBD1	NA	TRBJ2-3	TRBV24-1
TGTGCTAGTGGTCCGCCGTCTCGGACAACTAATGAAAAACTGTTTTTT	CASGPPSRTTNEKLFF	16	NA	many	TRBJ1-4	TRBV12-5
TGTGCCAGCAGTTTCCTGACTGATTCACCCCTCCACTTT	CASSFLTDSPLHF	13	NA	NA	TRBJ1-6	TRBV12-3/TRBV12-4
TGTGCCAGCAGTCTGGTAGACAGGAGCTCCTACGAGCAGTACTTC	CASSLVDRSSYEQYF	15	NA	NA	TRBJ2-7	TRBV6-5
TGTGCCAGCACCGGGACTAGCCTGAATGAGCAGTTCTTC	CASTGTSLNEQFF	13	TRBD2	NA	TRBJ2-1	TRBV12-3/TRBV12-4
TGTGCCAGCAGTAATTCACCCTCCGGAAACGAAAAACTGTTTTTT	CASSNSPSGNEKLFF	15	NA	NA	TRBJ1-4	TRBV28
TGTGCCAGCAATCCCGCGGGCCGGAACACCGGGGAGCTGTTTTTT	CASNPAGRNTGELFF	15	NA	NA	TRBJ2-2	TRBV6-6
TGTGCCAGCAGCGCCGGACTTGCAGATACGCAGTATTTT	CASSAGLADTQYF	13	NA	NA	TRBJ2-3	TRBV7-2
TGCGCCAGCAGCCTCGAGGCCGGTGGGGGGGCCAATACGCAGTATTTT	CASSLEAGGGANTQYF	16	NA	NA	TRBJ2-3	TRBV5-1